This TCR beta chain is drawn from a study of blood T cell repertoires in COVID-19. Clones were read by immunoSEQ multiplex PCR, and TCRdb kept only the in-frame ones, dropping some. The sample holds 90,000 to 110,000 clones, approximately 72% seen once. After removal of 5 bases from V and 5 bases from J, the junction contained 3 bases not matched to a gene. The CDR3 has 13 residues. Germline V gene sequence: CDR1 ENHRY, CDR2 SYGVKD. Specimen: peripheral blood. This chain uses TRBV10-3 with TRBJ2-1; 7 bases fit TRBD2. The sequence derives from a woman in her 70s with acute or convalescent COVID-19. CDR3 coding DNA: TGTGCCATCAGTCGGGGAGGGGACAATGAGCAGTTCTTC. It translates to CAISRGGDNEQFF.